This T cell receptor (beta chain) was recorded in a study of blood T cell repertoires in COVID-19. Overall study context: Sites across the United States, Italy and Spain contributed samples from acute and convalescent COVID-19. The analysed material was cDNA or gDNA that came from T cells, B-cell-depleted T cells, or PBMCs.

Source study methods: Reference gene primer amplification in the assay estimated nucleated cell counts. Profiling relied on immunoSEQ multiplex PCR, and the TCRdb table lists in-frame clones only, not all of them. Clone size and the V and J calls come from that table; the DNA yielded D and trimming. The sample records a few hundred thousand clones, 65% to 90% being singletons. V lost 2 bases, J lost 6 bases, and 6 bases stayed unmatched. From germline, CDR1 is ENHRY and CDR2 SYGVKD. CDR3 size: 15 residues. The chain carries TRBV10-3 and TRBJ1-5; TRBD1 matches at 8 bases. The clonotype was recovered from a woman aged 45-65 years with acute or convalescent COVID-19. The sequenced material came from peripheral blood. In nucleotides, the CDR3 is TGTGCCATCAGTGAGGGACAGGGCAGGGGTCAGCCCCAGCATTTT. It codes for CAISEGQGRGQPQHF.